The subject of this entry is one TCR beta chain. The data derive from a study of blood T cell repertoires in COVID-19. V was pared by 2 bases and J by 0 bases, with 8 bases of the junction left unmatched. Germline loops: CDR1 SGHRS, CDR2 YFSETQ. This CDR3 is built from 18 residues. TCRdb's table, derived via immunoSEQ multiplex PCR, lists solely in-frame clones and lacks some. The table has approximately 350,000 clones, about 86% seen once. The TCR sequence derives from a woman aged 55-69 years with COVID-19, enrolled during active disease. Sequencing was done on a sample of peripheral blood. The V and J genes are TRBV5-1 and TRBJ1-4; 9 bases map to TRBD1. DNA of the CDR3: TGCGCCAGCAGCTTCCGGGGACAGGGCTCGTCAACTAATGAAAAACTGTTTTTT. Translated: CASSFRGQGSSTNEKLFF.